Shown below are 21 T cell receptor beta chains from a single sample sequenced in a study of cytomegalovirus exposure and HLA in healthy donors. The study ran its PCR with 60 Vbeta and 13 Jbeta primers. Sequenced by immunoSEQ multiplex PCR; TCRdb stores in-frame clones only, minus some. The table lists about 200,000 clones. The sequenced sample was PBMCs. These receptors all stem from a boy younger than 18 in good health and CMV-seronegative.

This chain uses TRBV7-2 with TRBJ1-1; possible D gene TRBD1, 6 bases. In germline, CDR1 is SGHTA, CDR2 FQGNSA. V lost 4 bases, J lost 4 bases, and 16 bases lay in between. This CDR3 spans 15 amino acids. In DNA, the CDR3 is TGTGCCAGCAGCTCCAACAGGGCGGTTGGCACTGAAGCTTTCTTT. Amino acids: CASSSNRAVGTEAFF. Full variable domain (remainder filled in from reference TRBV7-2 and TRBJ1-1): GAGVSQSPSNKVTEKGKDVELRCDPISGHTALYWYRQSLGQGLEFLIYFQGNSAPDKSGLPSDRFSAERTGGSVSTLTIQRTQQEDSAVYLCASSSNRAVGTEAFFGQGTRLTVV.

This chain connects TRBV7-3 to TRBJ1-1, with D unclear. The germline V and J ends were trimmed by 2 bases and 1 base, with 5 bases remaining between them. The CDR3 spans 13 residues. Per germline, CDR1 SGHTA and CDR2 FQGTGA. CDR3 amino acids: CASSLSGNTEAFF. The CDR3 DNA reads as TGTGCCAGCAGCTTATCAGGGAACACTGAAGCTTTCTTT.

The chain combines TRBV30 with TRBJ1-1, with D possibly matching TRBD1 (6 bases). CDR1 is GTSNPN, CDR2 SVGIG, per germline (reference sequence). V dropped 2 bases and J dropped 8 bases, with 12 bases sitting between them. The CDR3 contains 12 residues. CDR3 region: CAWSHQTGEAFF. The CDR3, as DNA: TGTGCCTGGAGTCACCAGACAGGAGAAGCTTTCTTT.

The rearrangement links TRBV7-9 to TRBJ1-1; 8 bases agree with TRBD1. The V and J ends lost 5 bases and 7 bases, in that order; junction bases with no gene match: 9. The CDR3 has 14 amino acids. Germline V gene lookup returns CDR1 SEHNR and CDR2 FQNEAQ (reference sequence). The CDR3 sequence is CASSGGQGGVEAFF. The CDR3 bases are TGTGCCAGCAGCGGAGGACAGGGCGGAGTTGAAGCTTTCTTT.

The V gene is TRBV30, the J gene TRBJ2-5; 10 bases agree with TRBD2. The CDR3 totals 14 residues. Germline trimming cut 3 bases from V and 7 bases from J; bases unmatched to any gene: 8. Germline assignment: CDR1 GTSNPN and CDR2 SVGIG (reference sequence). CDR3 DNA sequence: TGTGCCTGGAGCGCCCTAGCGGGGGTCGGGACCCAGTACTTC. This encodes CAWSALAGVGTQYF.

The J gene is TRBJ1-2, the V gene TRBV5-1; 11 nucleotides align to TRBD1. This CDR3 has 14 amino acids. Germline loops: CDR1 SGHRS, CDR2 YFSETQ. V dropped 3 bases and J dropped 4; count of bases not matched to a gene: 2. CDR3 protein: CASSWGQGVYGYTF. The CDR3 DNA sequence: TGCGCCAGCAGCTGGGGACAGGGGGTCTATGGCTACACCTTC.

This chain uses TRBV4-3 with TRBJ2-2; a weak D match, TRBD2 (6 bases). Germline V lookup: CDR1 LGHNA, CDR2 YSLEER. Trimming pared 3 bases from V and 6 bases from J, leaving 14 bases between. The CDR3 is made up of 15 amino acids. The CDR3 is CASSQDPGLAGELFF. The CDR3, as DNA: TGCGCCAGCAGCCAGGACCCGGGACTCGCCGGGGAGCTGTTTTTT.

V usage is TRBV7-8 and J usage is TRBJ2-5, with 8 positions matching TRBD2. V shed 4 bases, J shed 5 bases, and the junction held 12 bases outside the gene matches. From germline, CDR1 is SGHVS and CDR2 FQNEAQ. This CDR3 comprises 16 residues. The CDR3 coding sequence is TGTGCCAGCAGCTGGAGACTAGCGACACTTGGGGAGACCCAGTACTTC. Protein: CASSWRLATLGETQYF.

The CDR3 spells CASRSPGLEEQYF. CDR3 sequence (DNA): TGTGCAAGTCGCTCCCCGGGACTGGAAGAGCAGTACTTC. This chain links TRBV12-2 with TRBJ2-7; the table calls TRBD2, which could not be checked here. TRBV12-2 is listed as a pseudogene. The CDR3 loop spans 13 amino acids.

The chain couples TRBV15 to TRBJ1-5, with D possibly TRBD1 on 5 matching bases. V lost 3 bases, J lost 0 bases, and 9 bases lay in between. The germline gives CDR1 LNHNV, CDR2 YYDKDF (reference sequence). This CDR3 region has 15 residues. In DNA, the CDR3 is TGTGCCACCAGCAGTTTCGGGGGTAGCAATCAGCCCCAGCATTTT. Its protein is CATSSFGGSNQPQHF.

The chain is built from TRBV27 and TRBJ1-6; TRBD1 aligns across 8 bases. CDR3 length: 14 residues. The germline CDR1 and CDR2 sequences are MNHEY and SMNVEV (reference sequence). Germline trimming cut 2 bases from V and 9 bases from J; bases unmatched to any gene: 3. The CDR3 sequence is CASSLDRGASPLHF. CDR3 in DNA: TGTGCCAGCAGTTTAGACAGGGGCGCTTCACCCCTCCACTTT.

V is TRBV15 and J is TRBJ1-2; tentatively, D is TRBD1 (5 bases). The germline V gene encodes CDR1 LNHNV and CDR2 YYDKDF (reference sequence). The CDR3 contains 14 residues. The V end was cut by 0 bases, the J end by 8 bases, with 13 bases between. CDR3 in amino acids: CATSRDRGEGGYTF. In DNA, the CDR3 is TGTGCCACCAGCAGAGATCGGGGGGAGGGGGGCTACACCTTC. Using reference TRBV15 and TRBJ1-2 for the parts outside the CDR3, the full variable domain is DAMVIQNPRYQVTQFGKPVTLSCSQTLNHNVMYWYQQKSSQAPKLLFHYYDKDFNNEADTPDNFQSRRPNTSFCFLDIRSPGLGDTAMYLCATSRDRGEGGYTFGSGTRLTVV.

This chain joins TRBV4-1 and TRBJ2-7; 8 nucleotides match TRBD2. After removal of 1 base from V and 7 bases from J, the junction contained 9 bases not matched to a gene. The CDR3 extends over 15 amino acids. Germline V gene data show CDR1 as MGHRA and CDR2 as YSYEKL. CDR3 residues: CASSQVPAGDLEQYF. The CDR3 DNA reads TGCGCCAGCAGCCAAGTCCCAGCGGGGGATTTAGAGCAGTACTTC.

This chain connects TRBV4-1 to TRBJ2-5; the match to TRBD2 covers 7 bases. V shed 1 base and J 2 bases; nucleotides not matched to a gene: 10. Germline lookup yields CDR1 MGHRA and CDR2 YSYEKL. The CDR3 has 17 residues. The chain's CDR3 is CASSQVGTNTRQETQYF. In DNA form, the CDR3 reads TGCGCCAGCAGCCAAGTAGGGACTAATACGAGACAAGAGACCCAGTACTTC.

The rearrangement joins TRBV4-3 to TRBJ2-7; 8 bases are shared with TRBD1. Germline CDR1 is LGHNA and CDR2 is YSLEER. The CDR3 has 14 amino acids. J was trimmed by 0 bases and V by 4 bases; bases with no gene match: 2. The CDR3 protein is CASSLTGASYEQYF. The CDR3 coding sequence is TGCGCCAGCAGCCTGACAGGGGCCTCCTACGAGCAGTACTTC.

The chain uses TRBV19 and TRBJ1-1, with D maybe TRBD1 (5 bases). CDR1 and CDR2 from the germline V gene are LNHDA and SQIVND (reference sequence). CDR3 size: 15 residues. The V and J ends lost 7 bases and 5 bases respectively, with 20 bases between them. CDR3 residues: CASKKYGDSLTEAFF. In nucleotides, the CDR3 is TGTGCCAGTAAGAAATATGGCGACAGTCTAACTGAAGCTTTCTTT.

This chain joins TRBV28 and TRBJ1-5, with a tentative D call TRBD1 (6 bases). The germline CDR1 and CDR2 sequences are MDHEN and SYDVKM. Trimming left V 3 bases short and J 6 bases short, with 15 bases between. The CDR3 contains 15 residues. The CDR3 protein is CASSFVSGVIQPQHF. The CDR3 nucleotides read TGTGCCAGCAGTTTTGTTTCAGGGGTGATTCAGCCCCAGCATTTT.

The V gene is TRBV18, the J gene TRBJ1-6; 7 bases match TRBD1. Looked up from germline, CDR1 is KGHSH and CDR2 is LQKENI. The CDR3 length is 13 residues. V lost 6 bases and J lost 8; bases outside the gene matches: 4. The CDR3 spells CASSLGTDSPLHF. The CDR3 DNA follows: TGTGCCAGCTCTTTGGGGACAGATTCACCCCTCCACTTT.

V and J are TRBV19 and TRBJ2-7; unclear D gene. The germline V and J ends were trimmed by 0 bases and 0 bases, with 3 bases remaining between them. This CDR3 spans 13 amino acids. Germline V gene sequence: CDR1 LNHDA, CDR2 SQIVND (reference sequence). Here the CDR3 DNA reads TGTGCCAGTAGTATAGATCTCTCCTACGAGCAGTACTTC. Translation: CASSIDLSYEQYF.

The chain employs TRBV28 and TRBJ1-1, with D maybe TRBD1 (6 bases). CDR1 is MDHEN and CDR2 is SYDVKM in the germline V gene. With 4 bases removed from V and 2 bases from J, the gap between germline ends came to 14 bases. The CDR3 consists of 15 residues. The CDR3 bases are TGTGCCAGCAGTTCATCACAGGGTTCCAACACTGAAGCTTTCTTT. It is translated as CASSSSQGSNTEAFF.

The chain uses TRBV4-3 and TRBJ2-3; 10 bases map to TRBD2. J gave up 2 bases and V 0 bases, and 14 bases lay outside the gene matches. CDR1 and CDR2 (germline): LGHNA, YSLEER. The CDR3 is 20 amino acids. In nucleotides, the CDR3 is TGCGCCAGCAGCCAAGATCGCCTAGCGGGGGATTTTCTTCCCACAGATACGCAGTATTTT. Translated, it gives CASSQDRLAGDFLPTDTQYF.